This section outlines one TCR beta chain sequence together with its context. This clone's antigen is unknown. Base qualities are missing; no much larger clone stands one base away. The sample is drawn from a study of a mutant IDH1 vaccine in newly diagnosed glioma (dated by TCRdb to the early 2020s). The study in broad terms: Patients were given eight vaccinations, in weeks 1, 3, 5, 7, 11, 15, 19 and 23, which matched visits V03 through V10. In the chemotherapy-containing groups, vaccination started alongside temozolomide cycles, whereas in patients who had radiotherapy alone it started 4-6 weeks after radiotherapy. The approximately 33 treated patients were around 62% male and approximately 40% female, with a mean age of about 38 years. Before enrollment, patients had received standard therapy of radiotherapy alone, temozolomide alone, or radiochemotherapy with temozolomide; most received the combination. Peripheral blood was drawn at six visits: V03 (baseline), V05, V07, V10, V12 and V13. For exploratory analyses, longitudinal TCRB deep sequencing was carried out in about two dozen treated patients wherever samples were available. General conclusions and limits of the study: PBMC samples for TCRB deep sequencing were selected based on availability. No apparent relationship was observed between pseudoprogression and alterations in the top peripheral T cell clonotypes detected by TCRB sequencing. It was noted by the authors that analyses of patient blood samples could not be reproduced owing to sample limitations. Vaccine-induced immune responses across multiple MHC alleles were detected in approximately 93% of patients.

Based on the germline V gene, the CDR1 and CDR2 sequences are ENHRY and SYGVKD. V lost 2 bases and J lost 5 bases; the stretch between them is 18 bases long. The CDR3 numbers 16 residues from cysteine through phenylalanine. Only CDR3 DNA is held: 48 bases, read in frame from base 1. Libraries were constructed by the immunoSEQ multiplex PCR assay. Rearranged TCR beta chain sequences were amplified with the hsTCRB Kit following the manufacturer's protocol. An Illumina MiSeq was used to sequence the TCRB libraries. As for the original processing: The proprietary platform of the kit vendor was used for demultiplexing, trimming and gene mapping. Drawn from immuneACCESS, this table holds only the in-frame rearrangements with V and J called that TCRdb kept. Clones are partly lost; checked studies trace under half to an unresolved V gene and leave the rest unexplained. V and J calls and clone size are copied from that table; D and trimming were computed from the DNA. The sample has almost 85,000 clones on record, roughly 85% of them singletons. 2.2% of the sample rests with the top ten.

The time point label, as the study defines it: week 23, last vaccination. Each vaccine dose was 300 ug of a 20-mer mutant IDH1 peptide in Montanide, given subcutaneously with topical imiquimod. All donors had newly diagnosed IDH1-mutant astrocytomas of WHO grade 3 or 4 that showed loss of nuclear ATRX. The samples were drawn from NOA16, a multicentre, single-arm, open-label phase I trial in Germany that tested a mutant IDH1 peptide vaccine in humans for the first time. Genomic DNA for TCRB sequencing was extracted from EDTA blood using the DNeasy Blood and Tissue Kit. The chain is made from TRBV10-3 and TRBJ1-1; the D gene identity is not certain. The input for sequencing was PBMCs, taken from a glioma patient whose treatment included an IDH1 peptide vaccine. The source is a young man with glioma. Some clones in this sample may be carry-over from other donors' samples. For the CDR3, the sequence is CAISEKAGADGTEAFF. The DNA sequence is given as TGTGCCATCAGTGAGAAAGCAGGAGCGGATGGGACTGAAGCTTTCTTT.